The 12 T cell receptor beta chains below come from one sample, sequenced in a study of blood T cell repertoires in COVID-19. TCRdb's table, derived via immunoSEQ multiplex PCR, lists solely in-frame clones and lacks some. Here the sample spans some 100,000 clones, roughly nine tenths being singletons. The specimen was peripheral blood. These receptors originate from a man aged 30 to 45 in a cohort sampled during active COVID-19.

The chain recombines TRBV7-9 with TRBJ1-1; D not resolved. Germline V gives CDR1 SEHNR, CDR2 FQNEAQ (reference sequence). The V end lost 2 bases, the J end lost 3 bases, and 16 bases lay between the germline ends. The CDR3 loop spans 16 amino acids. The CDR3 region is CASSLWPAMRDTEAFF. In DNA, the CDR3 is TGTGCCAGCAGCTTATGGCCCGCCATGAGGGACACTGAAGCTTTCTTT.

The chain uses TRBV29-1 and TRBJ1-5; maybe TRBD1 (5 bases). The CDR3 loop spans 12 amino acids. CDR1 and CDR2 (germline): SQVTM, ANQGSEA. The V gene lost 6 bases and the J gene lost 6 bases, with 12 bases spanning the gap. The CDR3 DNA reads as TGCAGCGTCGGGGGAGCGACTCAGCCCCAGCATTTT. This gives the protein CSVGGATQPQHF.

This chain uses TRBV9 with TRBJ2-3, with TRBD2 matching 11 bases. The V gene end was trimmed by 0 bases and the J gene end by 6 bases; junction bases not matched to a gene: 6. The CDR3 has 16 amino acids. CDR1 SGDLS and CDR2 YYNGEE come from the germline V gene. The CDR3 is CASSVGDSGGADTQYF. CDR3 DNA: TGTGCCAGCAGCGTAGGCGATAGCGGGGGGGCGGATACGCAGTATTTT.

This clone was found once. CDR3 sequence (DNA): TGTGCCAGCAGCCAAGATGGCAGGGTTGGCGAAAAACTGTTTTTT. This translates into CASSQDGRVGEKLFF. The J gene is TRBJ1-4, the V gene TRBV3-1 (or the pseudogene TRBV3-2); TRBD1 might be the D (5 bases). There are 15 residues in the CDR3. From germline, CDR1 is LGHDT and CDR2 YNNKEL (reference sequence). The germline V and J ends were trimmed by 0 bases and 8 bases, with 13 bases remaining between them.

The genes are TRBV19 and TRBJ1-5; D unclear. Germline loops: CDR1 LNHDA, CDR2 SQIVND (reference sequence). V was shortened by 4 bases and J by 7 bases, with 8 bases between the two germline ends. The CDR3 is 12 amino acids. CDR3: CASSTSRQPQHF. For the CDR3, the DNA is TGTGCCAGTAGTACCTCTCGGCAGCCCCAGCATTTT.

V usage is TRBV29-1 and J usage is TRBJ2-7, with 9 nucleotides matching TRBD1. The CDR3 loop spans 19 amino acids. With V trimmed by 0 bases and J by 5 bases, 20 bases remained unmatched. Germline CDR1 reads SQVTM; CDR2 reads ANQGSEA. The chain's CDR3 is CSVEEPHPGYRGQVNEQYF. As DNA, the CDR3 is TGCAGCGTTGAAGAACCTCACCCTGGGTACAGGGGGCAGGTTAACGAGCAGTACTTC.

The genes are TRBV6-1 and TRBJ1-5; D perhaps matches TRBD1 (6 bases). V gave up 3 bases and J gave up 2 bases, with 14 bases separating them. The CDR3 runs 16 residues. Germline V gene data show CDR1 as MNHNS and CDR2 as SASEGT. The CDR3 DNA reads as TGTGCCAGCAGTGAGGAGACAGGTGGGGGCAATCAGCCCCAGCATTTT. This translates into CASSEETGGGNQPQHF.

The rearrangement links TRBV6-5 to TRBJ2-5; D unresolved. The CDR3 contains 13 residues. Germline CDR1 is MNHEY and CDR2 is SVGAGI. V lost 6 bases and J 2 bases, leaving 10 bases between the germline ends. CDR3 amino acids: CASRHQIQETQYF. Written as DNA, the CDR3 is TGTGCCAGCAGGCATCAGATACAAGAGACCCAGTACTTC.

This clone was seen only once. The chain joins TRBV28 to TRBJ1-1; no clear D gene. V shed 7 bases and J shed 7 bases, with 16 bases lying between them. Germline V lookup: CDR1 MDHEN, CDR2 SYDVKM. CDR3 length: 13 amino acids. The CDR3 DNA follows: TGTGCCAGCACAACCGAGTCTTTTATTGAAGCTTTCTTT. It specifies CASTTESFIEAFF. Complete variable domain (other parts from reference TRBV28 and TRBJ1-1): DVKVTQSSRYLVKRTGEKVFLECVQDMDHENMFWYRQDPGLGLRLIYFSYDVKMKEKGDIPEGYSVSREKKERFSLILESASTNQTSMYLCASTTESFIEAFFGQGTRLTVV.

The rearrangement uses TRBV25-1 and TRBJ1-4; TRBD1 matches 7 bases. The CDR3 totals 15 residues. Germline CDR1 is MGHDK and CDR2 is SYGVNS. Germline trimming cut 7 bases from V and 4 bases from J; bases unmatched to any gene: 9. The CDR3 sequence is CASTPRDSDNEKLFF. CDR3 coding DNA: TGTGCCAGCACCCCCCGGGACAGCGATAATGAAAAACTGTTTTTT.

The chain combines TRBV7-2 with TRBJ2-7; D might be TRBD1 (5 bases). V was clipped by 5 bases and J by 4 bases, with 15 bases between them. The V gene's germline CDR1 is SGHTA and CDR2 FQGNSA. The CDR3 runs to 14 residues. CDR3 amino acids: CASSPRAGIYEQYF. CDR3 nucleotides: TGTGCCAGCAGCCCCAGGGCAGGGATTTACGAGCAGTACTTC.

The genes are TRBV3-1 (or the pseudogene TRBV3-2) and TRBJ2-4; possibly TRBD1 for D (5 bases). Germline CDR1 LGHDT, CDR2 YNNKEL (reference sequence). Trimming took off 4 bases at V and 0 bases at J, with 13 bases between the two ends. CDR3 length equals 16 residues. This CDR3 reads CASSPGSNLAKNIQYF. The CDR3 DNA reads TGTGCCAGCAGCCCAGGGTCGAACCTAGCCAAAAACATTCAGTACTTC.